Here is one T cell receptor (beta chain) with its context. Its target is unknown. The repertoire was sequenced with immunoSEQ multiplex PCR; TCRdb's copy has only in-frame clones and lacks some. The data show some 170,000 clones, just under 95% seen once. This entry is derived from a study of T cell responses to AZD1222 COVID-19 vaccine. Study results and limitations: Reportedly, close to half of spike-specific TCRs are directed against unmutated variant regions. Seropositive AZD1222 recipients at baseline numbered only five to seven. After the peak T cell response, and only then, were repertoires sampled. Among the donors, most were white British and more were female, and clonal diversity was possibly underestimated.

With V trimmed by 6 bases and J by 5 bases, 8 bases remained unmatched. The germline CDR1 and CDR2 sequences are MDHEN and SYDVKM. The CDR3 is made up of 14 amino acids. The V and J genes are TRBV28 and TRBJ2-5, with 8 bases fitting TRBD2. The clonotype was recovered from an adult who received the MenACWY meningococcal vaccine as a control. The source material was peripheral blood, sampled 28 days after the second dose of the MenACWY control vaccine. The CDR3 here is CASSPAGGTETQYF. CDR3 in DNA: TGTGCCAGCAGCCCCGCGGGGGGAACCGAGACCCAGTACTTC.